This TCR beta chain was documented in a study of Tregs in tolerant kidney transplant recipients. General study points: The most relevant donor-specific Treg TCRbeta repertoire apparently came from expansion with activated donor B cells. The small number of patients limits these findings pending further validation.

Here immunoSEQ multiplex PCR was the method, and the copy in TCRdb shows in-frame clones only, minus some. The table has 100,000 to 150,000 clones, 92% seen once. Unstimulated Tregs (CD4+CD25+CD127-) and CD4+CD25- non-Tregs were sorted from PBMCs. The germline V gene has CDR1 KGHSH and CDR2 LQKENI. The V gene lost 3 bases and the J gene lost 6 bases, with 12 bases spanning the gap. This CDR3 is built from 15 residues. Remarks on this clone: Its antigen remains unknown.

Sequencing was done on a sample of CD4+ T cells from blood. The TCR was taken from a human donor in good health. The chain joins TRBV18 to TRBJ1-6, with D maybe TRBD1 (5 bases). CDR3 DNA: TGTGCCAGCTCACCTTCACAGGAGGTTAATTCACCCCTCCACTTT. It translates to CASSPSQEVNSPLHF.